The 26 T cell receptor beta chains given below trace back to one sample, sequenced in a study of control samples from healthy donors and cancer patients. Profiling relied on immunoSEQ multiplex PCR, and the TCRdb table lists in-frame clones only, not all of them. The table includes around 130,000 clones, under 95% detected once. The sample consisted of blood. These receptors all stem from a man between 18 and 29 years old in good health.

The sample holds one count of this clone. This chain links TRBV19 with TRBJ1-4; the D gene is possibly TRBD1 (5 bases). Germline values: CDR1 LNHDA, CDR2 SQIVND (reference sequence). The CDR3 spans 15 residues. Trimming removed 3 bases from V and 4 bases from J, with 12 bases in between. DNA for the CDR3: TGTGCCAGTAGTATTGGGGGACTGGTTAATGAAAAACTGTTTTTT. Translating gives CASSIGGLVNEKLFF.

The gene calls are TRBV5-1 and TRBJ2-1, with D unclear. Trimming removed 6 bases from V and 1 base from J, with 8 bases in between. This CDR3 has 13 residues. Germline CDR1 and CDR2: SGHRS and YFSETQ. The chain's CDR3 is CASMLRSYNEQFF. The CDR3 DNA reads TGCGCCAGCATGCTCCGGTCCTACAATGAGCAGTTCTTC.

The chain is built from TRBV15 and TRBJ2-3, with D possibly matching TRBD1 (5 bases). Per germline, CDR1 LNHNV and CDR2 YYDKDF (reference sequence). This CDR3 is 16 amino acids long. V lost 1 base and J lost 4, with 15 bases in between. In DNA form, the CDR3 reads TGTGCCACCAGCAGAGCGATGGGCAGGGATGCAGATACGCAGTATTTT. This gives the protein CATSRAMGRDADTQYF.

This chain's CDR3 is CASSLSGRSSYNSPLHF. CDR3 DNA sequence: TGTGCCAGCAGTTTATCGGGCAGGAGCTCCTATAATTCACCCCTCCACTTT. The chain is built from TRBV27 and TRBJ1-6; D not resolved. The V gene's germline CDR1 is MNHEY and CDR2 SMNVEV (reference sequence). The CDR3 is 17 amino acids. V lost 0 bases and J lost 0, with 9 bases in between.

The CDR3 nucleotides read TGTGCTAGTGGTTTGGTTCTTGGGGGTCAGGGCCCCTACGAGCAGTACTTC. This gives the protein CASGLVLGGQGPYEQYF. This chain links TRBV12-5 with TRBJ2-7; D is perhaps TRBD1 or TRBD2 (5 bases each). V dropped 0 bases and J dropped 2 bases, with 17 bases sitting between them. The germline CDR1 and CDR2 sequences are LGHNT and FRNRAP. This CDR3 spans 17 amino acids.

This sequence joins TRBV30 and TRBJ2-1; 8 positions match TRBD2. The germline gives CDR1 GTSNPN, CDR2 SVGIG (reference sequence). V lost 2 bases and J lost 5; bases outside the gene matches: 11. The CDR3 covers 16 residues. The CDR3 protein is CAWSTRARGGNNEQFF. The CDR3 DNA follows: TGTGCCTGGAGTACCAGAGCTCGCGGGGGGAACAATGAGCAGTTCTTC.

The chain uses TRBV12-3 or TRBV12-4 and TRBJ1-4, with TRBD1 matching 7 bases. J gave up 8 bases and V 4 bases, and 4 bases lay outside the gene matches. The CDR3 runs 13 residues. CDR3 sequence (DNA): TGTGCCAGCAGTTGGGACAGTCGGGAAAAACTGTTTTTT. This codes for CASSWDSREKLFF.

This chain uses TRBV7-9 with TRBJ2-2, with D perhaps matching TRBD1 (6 bases). V lost 6 bases and J 1 base, leaving 15 bases between the germline ends. The CDR3 runs to 16 residues. Germline assignment: CDR1 SEHNR and CDR2 FQNEAQ (reference sequence). This CDR3 reads CASSDLPGQNTGELFF. In nucleotides, the CDR3 is TGTGCCAGCAGTGATCTACCGGGACAGAACACCGGGGAGCTGTTTTTT.

CDR3 sequence: CASSGQFADTQYF. The CDR3 DNA reads as TGTGCCAGTAGTGGACAGTTCGCAGATACGCAGTATTTT. J is TRBJ2-3 and V is TRBV19; a weak D match, TRBD1 (6 bases). Trimming shortened V by 5 bases and J by 4 bases, and 10 bases separated the two germline ends. Germline CDR1 and CDR2: LNHDA and SQIVND (reference sequence). This CDR3 is built from 13 residues.

The chain uses TRBV30 and TRBJ1-4, with unresolved D. This CDR3 region has 15 residues. In germline, CDR1 is GTSNPN, CDR2 SVGIG (reference sequence). V was trimmed by 2 bases and J by 5 bases, leaving 15 bases between them. The CDR3 sequence is CAWSPGRTENEKLFF. The CDR3 coding sequence is TGTGCCTGGAGTCCTGGGAGGACCGAAAATGAAAAACTGTTTTTT.

The chain recombines TRBV7-9 with TRBJ1-1, with D maybe TRBD1 (5 bases). The CDR3 is 15 amino acids. Per germline, CDR1 SEHNR and CDR2 FQNEAQ (reference sequence). The ends were cut back, 3 bases at V and 5 bases at J, with 16 bases in the middle. CDR3 nucleotides: TGTGCCAGCAGCTTGACCTCAGGGAGGGAAACTGAAGCTTTCTTT. This encodes CASSLTSGRETEAFF.

The gene calls are TRBV7-9 and TRBJ1-3, with D tentatively TRBD1 (5 bases). The V gene's germline CDR1 is SEHNR and CDR2 FQNEAQ (reference sequence). Trimming took 5 bases from V and 0 from J, leaving 8 bases between them. The CDR3 sequence is 14 residues long. The CDR3 DNA reads as TGTGCCAGCAGCCCGGGGCACTCTGGAAACACCATATATTTT. Translation: CASSPGHSGNTIYF.

Here the CDR3 reads CASTRQGWDTQYF. In nucleotides, the CDR3 is TGTGCCAGCACCAGACAGGGGTGGGATACGCAGTATTTT. The chain employs TRBV7-2 and TRBJ2-3, with 8 nucleotides matching TRBD1. The CDR3 is 13 residues long. Germline V lookup: CDR1 SGHTA, CDR2 FQGNSA. The junction had 6 bases not matched to a gene; V was cut back by 7 bases and J by 6 bases.

This clone was observed once. The rearrangement joins TRBV3-1 (or the pseudogene TRBV3-2) to TRBJ1-4; perhaps TRBD1 as D (5 bases). V was clipped by 3 bases and J by 4 bases, with 15 bases between them. Looked up from germline, CDR1 is LGHDT and CDR2 is YNNKEL (reference sequence). The CDR3 has 16 residues. CDR3 nucleotide sequence: TGTGCCAGCAGCCAGTCGGACACGCCATTTAATGAAAAACTGTTTTTT. Residues: CASSQSDTPFNEKLFF.

The V call is TRBV7-9, the J call TRBJ1-3; D is perhaps TRBD1 (6 bases). The CDR3 totals 18 residues. V was trimmed by 2 bases and J by 1 base, leaving 18 bases between them. Germline V gene sequence: CDR1 SEHNR, CDR2 FQNEAQ (reference sequence). CDR3 amino acids: CASSLYLSGVGSGNTIYF. In DNA, the CDR3 is TGTGCCAGCAGCTTATACCTGTCAGGGGTAGGTTCTGGAAACACCATATATTTT.

The chain employs TRBV30 and TRBJ2-1; maybe TRBD1 (5 bases). This CDR3 has 15 amino acids. V was trimmed by 0 bases and J by 5 bases, leaving 14 bases between them. Per germline, CDR1 GTSNPN and CDR2 SVGIG (reference sequence). The CDR3 DNA sequence: TGTGCCTGGAGTGTACTCAGGGCTGAGAACAATGAGCAGTTCTTC. Translating it yields CAWSVLRAENNEQFF.

This clone has just a few counts. V gene TRBV7-6 combines with J gene TRBJ1-3; D perhaps matches TRBD1 (5 bases). Germline lookup yields CDR1 SGHVS and CDR2 FNYEAQ. The CDR3 is 15 amino acids. The V gene lost 2 bases and the J gene lost 4 bases, with 12 bases spanning the gap. The CDR3 reads CASSLSSGPGNTIYF. The DNA for the CDR3 is TGTGCCAGCAGCTTATCTTCAGGGCCCGGAAACACCATATATTTT.

This chain links TRBV20-1 with TRBJ2-3; 7 nucleotides line up with TRBD2. With V trimmed by 3 bases and J by 5 bases, 5 bases remained unmatched. In germline, CDR1 is DFQATT, CDR2 SNEGSKA (reference sequence). The CDR3 spans 13 residues. CDR3 sequence reads: CSASAGVVDTQYF. In DNA, the CDR3 is TGCAGTGCTAGTGCGGGGGTGGTAGATACGCAGTATTTT.

This chain's CDR3 is CASSWAGSSVTEAFF. CDR3 sequence (DNA): TGTGCCAGCAGCTGGGCGGGGTCGTCGGTCACTGAAGCTTTCTTT. This chain uses TRBV6-5 with TRBJ1-1; D unclear. The CDR3 contains 15 residues. Per the germline V gene, CDR1 is MNHEY and CDR2 is SVGAGI. The V gene lost 6 bases and the J gene lost 4 bases, with 18 bases spanning the gap.

The chain combines TRBV6-2 or TRBV6-3 with TRBJ1-3, with TRBD1 as a possible D gene (5 bases). Germline V gives CDR1 MNHEY, CDR2 SVGEGT. The CDR3 consists of 14 residues. The V and J ends lost 6 bases and 5 bases respectively, with 14 bases between them. Here the CDR3 reads CASSVGGGRNTIYF. The CDR3 nucleotides are TGTGCCAGCAGCGTCGGGGGAGGCAGAAACACCATATATTTT.

The chain couples TRBV6-5 to TRBJ2-1, with 7 bases identical to TRBD2. Germline trimming cut 4 bases from V and 6 bases from J; bases unmatched to any gene: 0. Germline CDR1 and CDR2: MNHEY and SVGAGI. The CDR3 spans 12 residues. The CDR3 DNA reads as TGTGCCAGCAGTTCTAGCGGCAATGAGCAGTTCTTC. Encoded protein: CASSSSGNEQFF.

The sample holds a few counts of this clone. The same CDR3 arises from other DNA sequences in this sample as well. The J gene is TRBJ1-4, the V gene TRBV27; D is ambiguous. CDR3 length: 15 amino acids. Trimming left V 2 bases short and J 0 bases short, with 7 bases between. The V gene's germline CDR1 is MNHEY and CDR2 SMNVEV (reference sequence). CDR3 DNA: TGTGCCAGCAGTTTACTAGGAGCAACTAATGAAAAACTGTTTTTT. This translates into CASSLLGATNEKLFF.

The chain combines TRBV30 with TRBJ2-1, with 7 bases matching TRBD2. This CDR3 is 14 amino acids long. The ends lost 0 bases at V and 8 bases at J; junction bases unmatched: 7. Germline CDR1 reads GTSNPN; CDR2 reads SVGIG (reference sequence). As DNA, the CDR3 is TGTGCCTGGAGTGTAAGTGGGGGGGTCTATGAGCAGTTCTTC. It codes for CAWSVSGGVYEQFF.

This rearrangement joins TRBV10-1 to TRBJ1-1; D remains ambiguous. The V and J ends lost 5 bases and 5 bases respectively, with 15 bases between them. Germline CDR1 reads WNHNN; CDR2 reads SYGVQD (reference sequence). The CDR3 contains 14 residues. CDR3 sequence (DNA): TGCGCCAGCAGTCCCACAGTTGCGGGGACTGAAGCTTTCTTT. This sequence encodes CASSPTVAGTEAFF.

V is TRBV15 and J is TRBJ1-1; D is perhaps TRBD1 (5 bases). The CDR3 loop spans 14 amino acids. Per germline, CDR1 LNHNV and CDR2 YYDKDF (reference sequence). The V gene lost 5 bases and the J gene lost 5 bases, with 15 bases spanning the gap. CDR3 sequence (DNA): TGTGCCACCAGCTCGGGACTCGTAGGGACTGAAGCTTTCTTT. This codes for CATSSGLVGTEAFF.

The rearrangement joins TRBV24-1 to TRBJ2-2; no clear D gene. Trimming cost V 6 bases and J 0 bases, with 16 bases left between them. This CDR3 contains 17 residues. Germline CDR1 is KGHDR and CDR2 is SFDVKD. CDR3 in amino acids: CATSPGENTANTGELFF. CDR3 DNA: TGTGCCACCAGTCCCGGCGAGAATACTGCGAACACCGGGGAGCTGTTTTTT.